Listed below are T cell receptor beta chains from one sample, sequenced in a study of T cells in Graves' hyperthyroidism and ophthalmopathy. Using its own MiXCR run on the multiplex PCR reads, TCRdb lists one record per CDR3 protein. The sample records hundreds of thousands of distinct CDR3 sequences, approximately 14% being singletons. Sequencing was carried out using blood. The source is a woman aged 18-29 years with Graves' hyperthyroidism. CDR3s include the opening cysteine and the closing phenylalanine or tryptophan. The D gene is left open where the match is weak. Where a row states a size, it is once, few, many or the class of an expanded clone; other rows omit it.

cdr3_nt cdr3_aa v_call d_call j_call clone_size
TGTGCCAGCATCGGAAGCGGGAGGAACACCGGGGAGCTGTTTTTT CASIGSGRNTGELFF TRBV3-1 TRBD2 TRBJ2-2 NA
TGTGCCAGCAGTTACTCGACTTCTGGAAACACCATATATTTT CASSYSTSGNTIYF TRBV6-5 NA TRBJ1-3 few
TGCGCCAGCAGCCAAGAGACACTTCGGTCTGAAGCTTTCTTT CASSQETLRSEAFF TRBV4-1 NA TRBJ1-1 many
TGCAGTGCTAGAGATCTCAGGCGGGGCCAGGCGTCCTACGAGCAGTACTTC CSARDLRRGQASYEQYF TRBV20-1 NA TRBJ2-7 few
TGTGCCAGCAGCCTGAGGGGACAGGGATCCAACTATGGCTACACCTTC CASSLRGQGSNYGYTF TRBV13 TRBD1 TRBJ1-2 many
TGTGCCAGCAGCTCCCGCAAGGGAGTGTCAGATACGCAGTATTTT CASSSRKGVSDTQYF TRBV7-8 NA TRBJ2-3 many
TGCGCCAGCAGCTTGGATTTGGGATGGTTAACAGATACGCAGTATTTT CASSLDLGWLTDTQYF TRBV5-1 NA TRBJ2-3 many
TGCAGCGTTCGAGCGGGAAGCACCGGGGAGCTGTTTTTT CSVRAGSTGELFF TRBV29-1 TRBD2 TRBJ2-2 many
TGTGCCAGCAGTCGACAGGGGGCCGCTCGCCTCTACGAGCAGTACTTC CASSRQGAARLYEQYF TRBV12-3/TRBV12-4 TRBD1 TRBJ2-7 NA
TGTGCCAGCAGTGATGGGGTGGTCCTTCCTGAAGCTTTCTTT CASSDGVVLPEAFF TRBV2 NA TRBJ1-1 many
TGTGCCAGCAGTCCGCCACTAGCGGCTAACACAGATACGCAGTATTTT CASSPPLAANTDTQYF TRBV12-3/TRBV12-4 TRBD2 TRBJ2-3 many
TGCAGCGTTCGACAGGGGACCGCTGAAGCTTTCTTT CSVRQGTAEAFF TRBV29-1 TRBD1 TRBJ1-1 NA
TGTGCCAGCAGTTTAACTAGCCGACTCTCCTACAATGAGCAGTTCTTC CASSLTSRLSYNEQFF TRBV28 NA TRBJ2-1 many
TGTGCCAGCAGCGTAGGCGCGAAGAAGGAGCAGTACTTC CASSVGAKKEQYF TRBV9 NA TRBJ2-7 few
TGTGCCATCAGTGACACCTCCCCCGACAGGGCCCCTAGCACAGATACGCAGTATTTT CAISDTSPDRAPSTDTQYF TRBV10-3 TRBD1 TRBJ2-3 few
TGTGCCAGCGGAGGGGACGTTGAAGCTTTCTTT CASGGDVEAFF TRBV6-1 NA TRBJ1-1 few
TGTGCCAGCAGCACTAGCGGGAGCTCCTACAATGAGCAGTTCTTC CASSTSGSSYNEQFF TRBV19 TRBD2 TRBJ2-1 many
TGTGCCAGCTCACCACGGTCCAGGGGGGATCCCTCTGGGGCCAACGTCCTGACTTTC CASSPRSRGDPSGANVLTF TRBV18 NA TRBJ2-6 many
TGTGCCAGCAGCTTGACTAGGGTTAGCGAAGATGAGCAGTTCTTC CASSLTRVSEDEQFF TRBV12-3/TRBV12-4 NA TRBJ2-1 NA
TGTGCCAGCAGCCAAGCTGGAGGGCGGGAGGGCTCCTACGAGCAGTACTTC CASSQAGGREGSYEQYF TRBV3-1 TRBD2 TRBJ2-7 many
TGTGCCAGCAGCTCGAGGGGGGATGCCGAAGAGACCCAGTACTTC CASSSRGDAEETQYF TRBV13 NA TRBJ2-5 few
TGTGCCAGCAGCCATAGTAGGAGCACTGAAGCTTTCTTT CASSHSRSTEAFF TRBV7-3 NA TRBJ1-1 few
TGTGCCAGCAGCCCATTGACGGACAGAACTTTGCTGTTTTTT CASSPLTDRTLLFF TRBV11-3 NA TRBJ2-2 few
TGTGCCAGCAGCTTATACGTAGACAGGCGGTCTGACAATGAGCAGTTCTTC CASSLYVDRRSDNEQFF TRBV7-9 NA TRBJ2-1 many
TGTGCCAGCAGCTCACCAGGGGGGAGCACAGATACGCAGTATTTT CASSSPGGSTDTQYF TRBV7-9 NA TRBJ2-3 many
TGTGCCAGCAGTTCGGGACATCTCTACGAGCAGTACTTC CASSSGHLYEQYF TRBV27 NA TRBJ2-7 many
TGTGCCAGCAGCTTAGATTCCGGAGATACGCAGTATTTT CASSLDSGDTQYF TRBV11-2 NA TRBJ2-3 many
TGTGCCAGCAGTGCTCTAGCGGGAGCACCGGGGGATGAGCAGTTCTTC CASSALAGAPGDEQFF TRBV27 TRBD2 TRBJ2-1 NA
TGTGCCAGCAGCTCCGTGGGGTCCGGGGAGCTGTTTTTT CASSSVGSGELFF TRBV7-9 NA TRBJ2-2 few
TGTGCCAGCAGCTTCAAGGGGGGACTAGCGGGAGTTGGTGGTAATGAGCAGTTCTTC CASSFKGGLAGVGGNEQFF TRBV5-5 TRBD2 TRBJ2-1 few
TGTGCCAGCAGCCCCCCCCTTACTAGTCGCGATGAGCAGTTCTTC CASSPPLTSRDEQFF TRBV7-9 NA TRBJ2-1 NA
TGTGCCAGTAGAATATCAGTGTCCACTGAAGCTTTCTTT CASRISVSTEAFF TRBV19 NA TRBJ1-1 few
TGTGCCAGCAGCACTCAGGGGGGTCACACAGATACGCAGTATTTT CASSTQGGHTDTQYF TRBV7-3 NA TRBJ2-3 few
TGTGCCAGCAGCACCCTGGGACAGGGGGAGAATTCACCCCTCCACTTT CASSTLGQGENSPLHF TRBV3-1 TRBD1 TRBJ1-6 many
TGTGCCAGCAGCTTGGGGGGGGGGGGGGGGAGGAACACTGAAGCTTTCTTT CASSLGGGGGRNTEAFF TRBV7-9 NA TRBJ1-1 NA
TGTGCCAGCAGCCGGAGGGGGGTGACAGGGGGGGCTTCCTACAATGAGCAGCTCTTC CASSRRGVTGGASYNEQLF TRBV11-3 TRBD1 TRBJ2-1 NA
TGTGCCAGCAGTCCCCCAGGGGCGGGAGTCCCCCCCTACGAGCAGTACTTC CASSPPGAGVPPYEQYF TRBV6-1 NA TRBJ2-7 many
TGTGCCAGCAGTCCCGTCAGGGCCTTCAATTCACCCCTCCACTTT CASSPVRAFNSPLHF TRBV12-3/TRBV12-4 NA TRBJ1-6 NA
TGCAGCGTTGCAGGGGGGCCCCAACAGGGAACCACAGATACGCAGTATTTT CSVAGGPQQGTTDTQYF TRBV29-1 NA TRBJ2-3 NA
TGTGCCAGCAGCTATACCACGGACAGGAACACTGAAGCTTTCTTT CASSYTTDRNTEAFF TRBV13 NA TRBJ1-1 many
TGTGCCAGCAGCTTAAAACCCTATACCGGGATCACACACACAGATACGCAGTATTTT CASSLKPYTGITHTDTQYF TRBV7-8 NA TRBJ2-3 many
TGTGCCAGCAGATCGGAGGACAGGCTTAACAATGAGCAGTTCTTC CASRSEDRLNNEQFF TRBV13 TRBD1 TRBJ2-1 many
TGTGCCACCCGGGATAGCGGGATTGGAAACACCGGGGAGCTGTTTTTT CATRDSGIGNTGELFF TRBV6-1 TRBD2 TRBJ2-2 few
TGCAGCGTACAACCCGACCGGGTGGGTTGGACTGAAGCTTTCTTT CSVQPDRVGWTEAFF TRBV29-1 NA TRBJ1-1 many
TGCGCCAGCAGCCGAGACTCATTCGGGATGAACACTGAAGCTTTCTTT CASSRDSFGMNTEAFF TRBV5-1 NA TRBJ1-1 many
TGTGCCAGCAGTCTTCTAGCAAGCGCCTGGGAGACCCAGTACTTC CASSLLASAWETQYF TRBV27 NA TRBJ2-5 few
TGCGCCAGCAGCAAAGCGGGAGGTTGGGCAGATACGCAGTATTTT CASSKAGGWADTQYF TRBV4-1 TRBD2 TRBJ2-3 NA
TGTGCCAGCTCATCACAGGGGTTGGGGGACACTGAAGCTTTCTTT CASSSQGLGDTEAFF TRBV18 TRBD1 TRBJ1-1 many
TGTGCCAGCAGTGTCTACAGGGAGTCAGCAGATACGCAGTATTTT CASSVYRESADTQYF TRBV25-1 NA TRBJ2-3 NA
TGTGCCAGCAGCCAGGGACTAGCGGGAAGGAGTGAGCAGTTCTTC CASSQGLAGRSEQFF TRBV7-6 TRBD2 TRBJ2-1 many